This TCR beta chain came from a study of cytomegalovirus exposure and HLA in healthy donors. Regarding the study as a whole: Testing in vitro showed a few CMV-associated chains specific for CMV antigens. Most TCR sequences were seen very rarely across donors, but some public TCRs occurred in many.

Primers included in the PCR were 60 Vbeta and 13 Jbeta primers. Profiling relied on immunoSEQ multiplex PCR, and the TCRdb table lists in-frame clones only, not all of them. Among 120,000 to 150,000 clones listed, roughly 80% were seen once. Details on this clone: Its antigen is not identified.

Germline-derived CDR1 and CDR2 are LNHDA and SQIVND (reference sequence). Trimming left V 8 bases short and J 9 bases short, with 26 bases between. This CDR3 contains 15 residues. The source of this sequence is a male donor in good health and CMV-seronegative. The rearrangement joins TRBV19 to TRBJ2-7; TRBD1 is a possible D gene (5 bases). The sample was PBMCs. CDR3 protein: CASRSRAGPTSGQYF. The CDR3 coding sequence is TGTGCCAGTCGGTCCAGGGCCGGTCCGACCTCCGGGCAGTACTTC.